These T cell receptor beta chains were read from a single sample in a study of shared clonotypes between healthy human individuals. The table came from immunoSEQ multiplex PCR; TCRdb's copy has only in-frame clones and leaves some out. The table has about 110,000 clones, about 70% seen once; the top ten hold approximately 25%. The sequenced material came from memory CD8+ T cells sorted from blood. These receptor sequences come from a woman aged 25 to 45 in good health. CDR3s include the opening cysteine and the closing phenylalanine or tryptophan. The order of the fields is CDR3 length, D gene, clone size, J gene, V gene, CDR3 protein, CDR3 DNA. D genes are given only for firm matches. Clone size is stated in some rows and not others, as once, few, many or a class when expanded.

>13|-|-|TRBJ2-7|TRBV7-2
CASTHEGPYEQYF
TGTGCCAGCACCCACGAGGGACCCTACGAGCAGTACTTC
>16|-|-|TRBJ2-1|TRBV15
CATSRDTASSYNEQFF
TGTGCCACCAGCAGAGATACAGCTAGCTCCTACAATGAGCAGTTCTTC
>14|-|-|TRBJ2-1|TRBV5-4
CASGEDNRYNEQFF
TGTGCCTCCGGGGAGGACAACCGCTACAATGAGCAGTTCTTC
>15|-|few|TRBJ1-2|TRBV14
CASSQVGRNRHGYTF
TGTGCCAGCAGCCAAGTAGGCAGGAATCGCCATGGCTACACCTTC
>16|-|-|TRBJ2-1|TRBV25-1
CASSIFGAMKRNEQFF
TGTGCCAGCAGTATCTTCGGGGCGATGAAAAGAAATGAGCAGTTCTTC
>15|-|-|TRBJ1-5|TRBV15
CATSRDGEGNQPQHF
TGTGCCACCAGCAGAGATGGCGAAGGGAATCAGCCCCAGCATTTT
>17|TRBD1|-|TRBJ2-3|TRBV5-1
CASSLAGTGMSTDTQYF
TGCGCCAGCAGCTTGGCCGGGACAGGGATGAGCACAGATACGCAGTATTTT
>14|TRBD1|-|TRBJ1-6|TRBV25-1
CASSDPGGVHPLHF
TGTGCCAGCAGTGACCCAGGGGGCGTCCACCCCCTCCACTTT
>17|-|-|TRBJ2-1|TRBV12-2
CASRLPQAGGYYNEQFF
TGTGCAAGTCGCTTACCCCAGGCGGGAGGATACTACAATGAGCAGTTCTTC
>13|TRBD1|-|TRBJ2-1|TRBV27
CASSWTGDSGQFF
TGTGCCAGCAGTTGGACAGGGGATAGCGGGCAGTTCTTC
>14|TRBD2|-|TRBJ2-7|TRBV27
CASSESGGRNEQYF
TGTGCCAGCAGTGAGTCGGGAGGGCGGAACGAGCAGTACTTC
>15|TRBD1|-|TRBJ1-4|TRBV6-1
CASSDIQGAWEKLFF
TGTGCCAGCAGTGACATACAGGGGGCTTGGGAAAAACTGTTTTTT
>16|-|-|TRBJ1-5|TRBV6-1
CASSEWPRHFNQPQHF
TGTGCCAGCAGTGAATGGCCAAGACACTTCAATCAGCCCCAGCATTTT
>16|-|-|TRBJ2-6|TRBV6-5
CASSYSRVVEGFVLTF
TGTGCCAGCAGTTACTCGAGAGTTGTGGAGGGTTTCGTCCTGACTTTC
>16|TRBD2|-|TRBJ2-3|TRBV6-1
CASSDGLGDGTDTQYF
TGTGCCAGCAGTGATGGACTAGGAGACGGCACAGATACGCAGTATTTT
>21|TRBD2|once|TRBJ2-1|TRBV9
CASSPISGRLAGGPNNNEQFF
TGTGCCAGCAGCCCAATCAGCGGGAGACTAGCGGGAGGGCCAAACAACAATGAGCAGTTCTTC
>14|TRBD1|few|TRBJ1-1|TRBV7-9
CASSFGTGGTEAFF
TGTGCCAGCAGCTTCGGGACAGGGGGAACTGAAGCTTTCTTT
>15|TRBD2|-|TRBJ2-1|TRBV6-1
CASSEEAGGYNEQFF
TGTGCCAGCAGTGAAGAAGCGGGAGGCTACAATGAGCAGTTCTTC
>11|-|-|TRBJ2-3|TRBV21-1
CAILATDTQYF
TGTGCCATTCTAGCGACAGATACGCAGTATTTT
>14|-|-|TRBJ2-5|TRBV6-1
CASSEGRGGETQYF
TGTGCCAGCAGTGAAGGCAGGGGGGGCGAGACCCAGTACTTC
>15|-|once|TRBJ2-7|TRBV10-3
CAISVRGPSTYEQYF
TGTGCCATCAGTGTAAGAGGCCCCTCCACCTACGAGCAGTACTTC
>14|TRBD2|-|TRBJ2-1|TRBV10-3
CAISEGTTGNEQFF
TGTGCCATCAGTGAGGGGACTACCGGTAATGAGCAGTTCTTC
>15|TRBD1|-|TRBJ2-5|TRBV6-6
CASSPSRQGAGTQYF
TGTGCCAGCAGTCCCTCCCGGCAGGGGGCGGGGACCCAGTACTTC
>14|TRBD1|few|TRBJ1-4|TRBV5-1
CASSFDRVEEKLFF
TGCGCCAGCAGCTTTGACAGGGTGGAGGAAAAACTGTTTTTT
>15|TRBD2|-|TRBJ2-7|TRBV5-1
CASKRELGTSGEQYF
TGCGCCAGCAAGCGGGAGCTTGGGACTAGCGGCGAGCAGTACTTC
>15|TRBD2|-|TRBJ2-7|TRBV5-6
CASSSASGSSYEQYF
TGTGCCAGCAGTTCAGCTAGCGGGAGTTCTTACGAGCAGTACTTC
>13|-|-|TRBJ2-7|TRBV6-1
CASSREFGYEQYF
TGTGCCAGCAGCAGGGAGTTCGGCTACGAGCAGTACTTC
>14|TRBD1|-|TRBJ2-7|TRBV5-1
CASSWTGIPYEQYF
TGCGCCAGCAGCTGGACAGGGATCCCCTACGAGCAGTACTTC
>16|-|-|TRBJ2-3|TRBV28
CASSTADPRGTDTQYF
TGTGCCAGCTCTACGGCAGACCCCAGAGGGACAGATACGCAGTATTTT
>15|TRBD1|-|TRBJ1-1|TRBV4-1
CASSPRQGFNTEAFF
TGCGCCAGCAGCCCTCGACAGGGTTTTAACACTGAAGCTTTCTTT
>13|-|-|TRBJ1-1|TRBV28
CASSLFSWTEAFF
TGTGCCAGCAGTTTATTCTCGTGGACTGAAGCTTTCTTT
>18|-|few|TRBJ1-1|TRBV23-1
CASSQPQTVEFMNTEAFF
TGCGCCAGCAGTCAACCTCAGACAGTAGAATTTATGAACACTGAAGCTTTCTTT
>17|-|-|TRBJ2-6|TRBV19
CASSRPGGSQGANVLTF
TGTGCCAGTAGCCGGCCGGGGGGCTCCCAGGGGGCCAACGTCCTGACTTTC
>18|TRBD2|-|TRBJ2-7|TRBV10-3
CAISPGTSTSWLTYEQYF
TGTGCCATCAGTCCCGGGACTAGCACCAGTTGGCTTACCTACGAGCAGTACTTC
>15|-|few|TRBJ1-3|TRBV25-1
CASSGRHSQINTIYF
TGTGCCAGCAGTGGGAGACATTCACAGATTAACACCATATATTTT
>17|TRBD1|-|TRBJ1-4|TRBV4-2
CASSWGTGGFEGEKLFF
TGTGCCAGCAGCTGGGGGACAGGGGGCTTTGAGGGTGAAAAACTGTTTTTT
>14|-|few|TRBJ2-5|TRBV7-9
CASRRTGPQETQYF
TGTGCCAGCAGGCGGACTGGGCCTCAAGAGACCCAGTACTTC